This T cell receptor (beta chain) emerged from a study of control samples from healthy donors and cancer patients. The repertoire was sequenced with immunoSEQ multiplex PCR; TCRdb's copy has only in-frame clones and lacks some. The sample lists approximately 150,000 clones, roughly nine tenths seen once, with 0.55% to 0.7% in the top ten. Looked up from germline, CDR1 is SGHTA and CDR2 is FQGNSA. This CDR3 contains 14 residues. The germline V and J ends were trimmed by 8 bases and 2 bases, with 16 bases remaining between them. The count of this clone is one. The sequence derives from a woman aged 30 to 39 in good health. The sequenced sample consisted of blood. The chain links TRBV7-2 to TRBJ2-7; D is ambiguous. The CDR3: CASSSKAPTYEQYF. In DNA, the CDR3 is TGTGCCAGCTCTTCGAAAGCCCCGACCTACGAGCAGTACTTC.